This TCR beta chain was documented in a study of T cells in Graves' hyperthyroidism and ophthalmopathy. General study points: Also found in blood were most expanded thyroid clonotypes above 0.001.

RNA transcripts gave rise to amplified TCR beta CDR3 regions. A first-round RT-PCR of the TCR CDR3 used the HTBI primer set. TCRdb reprocessed the multiplex PCR reads via MiXCR and lists one record per CDR3 protein. The data contain about 350,000 distinct CDR3 sequences, around 13% of them singletons. This CDR3 spans 14 amino acids. From germline, CDR1 is KGHSH and CDR2 LQKENI. Trimming pared 2 bases from V and 3 bases from J, leaving 11 bases between. This clonotype was seen repeatedly, ten times or more. Its target is not known. Sequences were obtained from blood. This clonotype was obtained from a woman in her forties with Graves' ophthalmopathy. The rearrangement joins TRBV18 to TRBJ2-7, with a weak D call TRBD1 (5 bases). The CDR3 protein is CASSPSGKGYEQYF. The CDR3 DNA sequence: TGTGCCAGCTCACCATCAGGGAAGGGCTACGAGCAGTACTTC.